This TCR beta chain was documented in a study of patients and donors after allogeneic stem cell transplantation. CDR1 and CDR2 from the germline V gene are ENHRY and SYGVKD. CDR3 size: 14 residues. V lost 1 base, J lost 4 bases, and 8 bases lay in between. TCRdb redid the calling of the RT-PCR reads with MiXCR, one entry per CDR3 protein. Of under 170,000 distinct CDR3 sequences in the sample, about 40% were seen once. The V call is TRBV10-3, the J call TRBJ1-5; D is unclear. The TCR was taken from a human donor who was either an allogeneic HSCT recipient or a stem cell or donor lymphocyte infusion donor (not recorded which). It is not recorded whose cells these are; they may come from a transplant donor. Sample: blood, either unsorted or a sorted T cell fraction (not recorded which). CDR3: CAISEWGENQPQHF. CDR3 DNA: TGTGCCATCAGTGAGTGGGGTGAGAATCAGCCCCAGCATTTT.